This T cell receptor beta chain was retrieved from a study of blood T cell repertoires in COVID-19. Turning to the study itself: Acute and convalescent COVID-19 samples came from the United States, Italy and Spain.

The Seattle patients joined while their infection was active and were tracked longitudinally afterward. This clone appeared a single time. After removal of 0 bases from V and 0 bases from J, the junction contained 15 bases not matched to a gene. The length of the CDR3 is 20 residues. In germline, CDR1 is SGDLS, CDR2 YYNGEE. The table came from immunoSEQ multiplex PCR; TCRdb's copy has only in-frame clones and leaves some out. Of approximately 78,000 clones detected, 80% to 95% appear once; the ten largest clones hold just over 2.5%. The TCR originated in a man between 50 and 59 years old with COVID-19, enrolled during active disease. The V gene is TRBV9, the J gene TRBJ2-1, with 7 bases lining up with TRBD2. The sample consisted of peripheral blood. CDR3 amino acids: CASSVGVGAASGSSYNEQFF. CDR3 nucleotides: TGTGCCAGCAGCGTAGGGGTTGGGGCCGCTAGCGGTAGCTCCTACAATGAGCAGTTCTTC.